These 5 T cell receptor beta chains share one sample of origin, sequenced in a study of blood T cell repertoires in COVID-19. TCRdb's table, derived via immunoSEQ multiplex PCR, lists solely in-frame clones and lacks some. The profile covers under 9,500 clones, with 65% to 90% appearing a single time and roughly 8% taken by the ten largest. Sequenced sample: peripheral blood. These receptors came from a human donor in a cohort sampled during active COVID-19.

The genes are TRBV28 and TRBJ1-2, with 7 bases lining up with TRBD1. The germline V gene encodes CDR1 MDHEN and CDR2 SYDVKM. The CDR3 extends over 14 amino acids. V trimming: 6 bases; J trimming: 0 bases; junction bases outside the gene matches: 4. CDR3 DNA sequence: TGTGCCAGCAGCAGGACAGGCGCTAACTATGGCTACACCTTC. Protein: CASSRTGANYGYTF.

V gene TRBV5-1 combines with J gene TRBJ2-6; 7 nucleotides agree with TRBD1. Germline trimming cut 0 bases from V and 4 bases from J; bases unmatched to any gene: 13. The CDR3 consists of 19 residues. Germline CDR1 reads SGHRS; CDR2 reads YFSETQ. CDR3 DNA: TGCGCCAGCAGCTTGGCGACGGGACAGCCGATCTTCGGGGCCAACGTCCTGACTTTC. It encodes CASSLATGQPIFGANVLTF.

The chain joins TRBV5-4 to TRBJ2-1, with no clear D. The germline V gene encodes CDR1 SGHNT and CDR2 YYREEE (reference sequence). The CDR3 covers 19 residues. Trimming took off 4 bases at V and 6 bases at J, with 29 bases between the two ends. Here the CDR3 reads CASSPPPGSSGSLGNEQFF. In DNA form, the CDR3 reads TGTGCCAGCAGCCCACCTCCCGGCTCCTCCGGGTCGCTGGGCAATGAGCAGTTCTTC.

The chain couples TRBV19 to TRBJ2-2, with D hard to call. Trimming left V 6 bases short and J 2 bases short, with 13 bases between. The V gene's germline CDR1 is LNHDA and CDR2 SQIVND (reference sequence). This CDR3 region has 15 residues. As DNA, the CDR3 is TGTGCCAGTAGGGTTTCGGGTTCCAACACCGGGGAGCTGTTTTTT. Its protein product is CASRVSGSNTGELFF.

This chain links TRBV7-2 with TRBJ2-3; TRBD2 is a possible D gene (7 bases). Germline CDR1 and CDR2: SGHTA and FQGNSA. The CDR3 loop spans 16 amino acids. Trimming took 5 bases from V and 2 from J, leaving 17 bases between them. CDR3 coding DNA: TGTGCCAGCAGCCCCCGCGGGGGCCTATTCACAGATACGCAGTATTTT. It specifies CASSPRGGLFTDTQYF.